The 17 T cell receptor beta chains reported below all come from one sample, sequenced in a study of tumor-infiltrating lymphocytes in oesophageal squamous cell carcinoma. TCRdb called the PCR reads again in MiXCR, with one record for every CDR3 protein. The sample holds about 12,000 distinct CDR3 sequences, approximately 50% seen once. Sequencing input: normal esophageal tissue next to the tumor. Receptors were obtained from a male donor with esophageal squamous cell carcinoma.

The V gene is TRBV7-3, the J gene TRBJ1-1; 8 positions match TRBD1. The J call is doubtful: the DNA matches TRBJ2-2 better. Germline CDR1 reads SGHTA; CDR2 reads FQGTGA. There are 15 residues in the CDR3. CDR3 DNA: TGTGCCAGCAGCTTATTGCAGGGGGCTACCGGGGAGCTGTTTTTT. Translation: CASSLLQGATGELFF.

In its sample, this clonotype was seen many times. The chain joins TRBV2 to TRBJ2-5, with D unclear. From germline, CDR1 is SNHLY and CDR2 FYNNEI. V lost 4 bases and J 5 bases, leaving 11 bases between the germline ends. The CDR3 is 13 amino acids. The CDR3 DNA follows: TGTGCCAGCAGTGTCTCACCTTGGGAGACCCAGTACTTC. It encodes CASSVSPWETQYF.

This clonotype was recorded only once. J is TRBJ1-2 and V is TRBV7-4; 10 bases are shared with TRBD1. Trimming took 5 bases from V and 5 from J; bases not matched to a gene: 5. Germline CDR1 reads SGHVT; CDR2 reads SQSDAQ. The CDR3 runs 14 residues. The CDR3 nucleotides read TGTGCCAGCAGCCCTAGGACAGGGGGGTATGGCTACACCTTC. It codes for CASSPRTGGYGYTF.

A note on this clonotype: The conserved closing phenylalanine or tryptophan is absent in this CDR3, likely reflecting a read error. The DNA is left out, because the CDR3 cannot be placed on it with certainty; the CDR3 is given as TCRdb lists it. V gene TRBV6-6 combines with J gene TRBJ2-3. The length of the CDR3 is 9 amino acids, counting both ends. Per germline, CDR1 MNHNY and CDR2 SVGAGI (reference sequence). The CDR3 protein is CASSYSSGR.

This clonotype was recorded at least ten times. V is TRBV28 and J is TRBJ2-2; TRBD2 matches at 9 bases. Losses at the gene ends were 3 bases for V and 3 bases for J; bases not matched to a gene: 5. Germline CDR1 MDHEN, CDR2 SYDVKM. The CDR3 is 16 amino acids. In nucleotides, the CDR3 is TGTGCCAGCAGTTTTGGCGGGGGGGTCGACACCGGGGAGCTGTTTTTT. This gives the protein CASSFGGGVDTGELFF.

This clonotype was detected ten times or more. In DNA, the CDR3 is TGTGCCAGCAGTTCAACTAGACCGGCCACCGGGGAGCTGTTTTTT. Its protein product is CASSSTRPATGELFF. The chain combines TRBV27 with TRBJ2-2, with D perhaps TRBD2 (5 bases). Per the germline V gene, CDR1 is MNHEY and CDR2 is SMNVEV (reference sequence). The CDR3 has 15 amino acids. V lost 4 bases and J lost 4, with 13 bases in between.

The chain couples TRBV28 to TRBJ2-1; 7 positions agree with TRBD2. The last part of the DNA fits TRBJ2-7 better; the J call may be wrong. This CDR3 contains 14 residues. Germline CDR1 is MDHEN and CDR2 is SYDVKM. CDR3 region: CASSISGYSYEQYF. In nucleotides, the CDR3 is TGTGCCAGCAGTATTAGCGGGTACTCCTACGAGCAGTACTTC.

The chain carries TRBV7-3 and TRBJ2-5; D gene unclear. TRBJ2-7 explains the end of the DNA better; the J call may be wrong. There are 13 residues in the CDR3. Germline V gives CDR1 SGHTA, CDR2 FQGTGA. The CDR3 loop is CASSFLPLGEQYF. The CDR3 DNA follows: TGTGCCAGCAGCTTCCTTCCGCTCGGCGAGCAGTACTTC.

As for this clonotype: No conserved phenylalanine or tryptophan ends this CDR3, so it is likely a read error. No DNA is shown, since the ends of the CDR3 on it are uncertain; the CDR3 is the one TCRdb lists. The chain couples TRBV7-3 to TRBJ2-7; the table's D call TRBD2 went unverified against the DNA. With termini counted, the CDR3 has 15 amino acids. From germline, CDR1 is SGHTA and CDR2 FQGTGA. The CDR3 spells CASSLTGYSGYTFGS.

The V gene is TRBV18, the J gene TRBJ2-1, with TRBD1 matching 8 bases. V lost 2 bases, J lost 0 bases, and 9 bases stayed unmatched. The CDR3 extends over 18 amino acids. Germline V gene sequence: CDR1 KGHSH, CDR2 LQKENI. CDR3 amino acids: CASSPEGPGTGSYNEQFF. The CDR3 nucleotides are TGTGCCAGCTCACCAGAGGGACCCGGGACAGGCTCCTACAATGAGCAGTTCTTC.

This chain links TRBV7-2 with TRBJ2-1, with TRBD1 identical over 9 bases. Trimming removed 5 bases from V and 5 bases from J; junction bases left unmatched: 7. The CDR3 spans 15 residues. Germline CDR1 and CDR2: SGHTA and FQGNSA. CDR3 loop: CASSPRTGDNNEQFF. The CDR3 coding sequence is TGTGCCAGCAGCCCTCGGACAGGGGACAACAATGAGCAGTTCTTC.

By proportion, this clonotype is large. The V gene is TRBV7-3, the J gene TRBJ2-1; TRBD2 matches at 12 bases. This CDR3 is 17 amino acids long. Trimming removed 0 bases from V and 8 bases from J; junction bases left unmatched: 8. Germline lookup yields CDR1 SGHTA and CDR2 FQGTGA. CDR3 nucleotides: TGTGCCAGCAGCTTAACTGCCTCTAGCGGGAGGGGGGATGAGCAGTTCTTC. Its protein is CASSLTASSGRGDEQFF.

As for this clonotype: A much larger clone sits a single nucleotide away, making a read error possible. J is TRBJ2-3 and V is TRBV10-2; D gene ambiguous. The last part of the DNA fits TRBJ2-7 better; the J call may be wrong. CDR1 WSHSY and CDR2 SAAADI come from the germline V gene. This CDR3 has 14 amino acids. The CDR3 DNA reads TGCGCCAGCAGTGAGTCGAACAGCGAAACTGAGCAGTACTTC. As protein: CASSESNSETEQYF.

In DNA form, the CDR3 reads TGTGCCAGCAGCTTAGTGGACAGCTATGGCTACACCTTC. Translated, it gives CASSLVDSYGYTF. The chain combines TRBV7-2 with TRBJ1-2; D possibly corresponds to TRBD1 (6 bases). This CDR3 contains 13 residues. V gave up 1 base and J gave up 4 bases, with 7 bases separating them. CDR1 SGHTA and CDR2 FQGNSA come from the germline V gene.

Relative to its sample, this clonotype is large. This could be a read error, since a much larger clone is one nucleotide away. The chain couples TRBV7-2 to TRBJ2-7; D may be TRBD1 or TRBD2 (5 bases each). Trimming removed 5 bases from V and 7 bases from J, with 15 bases in between. CDR1 SGHTA and CDR2 FQGNSA come from the germline V gene. CDR3 size: 13 residues. CDR3 sequence: CASSHTWGNEQYF. As DNA, the CDR3 is TGTGCCAGCAGCCATACGTGGGGGAATGAGCAGTACTTC.

The rearrangement uses TRBV6-2 or TRBV6-3 and TRBJ2-3; D gene uncertain. The end of the DNA is better explained by TRBJ2-7, so the J call may be wrong. The CDR3 contains 13 residues. Germline V gene sequence: CDR1 MNHEY, CDR2 SVGEGT. DNA of the CDR3: TGTGCCAGCAGTGGGAAGTTCGACTACGAGCAGTACTTC. Residues: CASSGKFDYEQYF.

In the case of this clonotype: Since a much larger clone is just one base distant, this may be a read error. The chain is built from TRBV19 and TRBJ1-5, with D possibly matching TRBD1 (6 bases). CDR1 and CDR2 from the germline V gene are LNHDA and SQIVND (reference sequence). The CDR3 has 14 residues. CDR3 amino acids: CVSSIVVQGQPQHF. Here the CDR3 DNA reads TGTGTCAGTAGTATAGTGGTTCAGGGGCAGCCCCAGCATTTT.